Listed below are T cell receptor beta chains from one sample, sequenced in a study of OX40 agonist ivuxolimab in advanced cancers. Clones were sequenced by immunoSEQ multiplex PCR, and TCRdb holds only the in-frame ones, with some missing. The table includes roughly 67,000 clones, about 87% detected once. The specimen was CD4+ or CD8+ T cells sorted from blood, collected in a trial of the OX40 agonist ivuxolimab. The receptors derive from an adult with an advanced solid tumor such as melanoma, head and neck, liver or kidney cancer. Both conserved end residues are trimmed from each CDR3. A D gene is named only where the DNA matches it firmly.

d_call j_call v_call cdr3_aa
- TRBJ2-2 TRBV4-2 ASSQEQWGPDAGELF
- TRBJ2-3 TRBV7-2 ASTFLGGGRRTDTQY
- TRBJ2-1 TRBV7-9 ASSFPGPGHNEQF
TRBD1 TRBJ2-7 TRBV5-1 ASSLRGGQGAREQY
- TRBJ2-5 TRBV19 ASRGGWVQETQY
TRBD2 TRBJ2-3 TRBV19 ASRGTSGSSTDTQY
TRBD2 TRBJ2-7 TRBV7-2 ASSLGIAGLDEQY
- TRBJ1-1 TRBV28 ASAPGFTEAF
TRBD2 TRBJ2-2 TRBV19 ACKSGLAGTNTGELF
- TRBJ2-7 TRBV29-1 GVGRTLEVDEQY
- TRBJ2-7 TRBV6-5 ASSRTGLNYEQY
TRBD1 TRBJ2-6 TRBV7-9 ASGYRDRNSGANVLT
TRBD1 TRBJ2-7 TRBV18 ASSPGTDYEQY
TRBD1 TRBJ1-1 TRBV5-1 ASSENRGQAF
- TRBJ2-2 TRBV5-4 ASSLAQGARGTGELF
- TRBJ1-1 TRBV30 AWASLGTEAF
TRBD1 TRBJ2-2 TRBV10-2 ASRETGGSSGELF
- TRBJ1-5 TRBV7-2 ASSYQGFMGNQPQH
- TRBJ1-3 TRBV7-3 ASSLTGYGNTIY
- TRBJ1-5 TRBV2 ASRTTLGGEPQH
- TRBJ2-5 TRBV15 ATSRDGRQETQY
- TRBJ1-1 TRBV7-9 ASSFPGAGRYTEAF
- TRBJ1-2 TRBV19 ASRIPTNYGYT
- TRBJ2-4 TRBV4-2 ASSQQGRENIQY
- TRBJ2-2 TRBV7-9 ASSRDINTGELF
- TRBJ2-1 TRBV7-6 ASSSTTLTRTGDNEQF
TRBD1 TRBJ1-6 TRBV14 ASSHRTGFSPLH
TRBD1 TRBJ1-4 TRBV9 ASSVGTGPEKLF
- TRBJ1-2 TRBV19 ASSERRPNYGYT
- TRBJ2-2 TRBV2 ASSKWTPPTGELF
- TRBJ2-1 TRBV5-1 ASSLGSLYNEQF
- TRBJ1-2 TRBV27 ASSLFATRGTGGYT
- TRBJ1-5 TRBV19 ASSIGAGSGQPQH
- TRBJ1-2 TRBV30 AWSVGGGGYT
- TRBJ1-2 TRBV4-2 ASSQELRAEGGYT
- TRBJ2-7 TRBV10-3 ASSVAYEQY
TRBD2 TRBJ2-1 TRBV5-1 ATSPSGLAGVNEQF
TRBD2 TRBJ2-7 TRBV4-1 ASSTSGRVDEQY
- TRBJ1-2 TRBV7-2 ASSLGVRDGYT
- TRBJ1-3 TRBV9 ASSVDWKGGGNTIY
TRBD2 TRBJ2-6 TRBV30 AWSEAGGPS